Listed here are 2 T cell receptor beta chains from one sample, sequenced in a study of early T cells in non-severe SARS-CoV-2 infection. One entry per CDR3 protein results from TCRdb running MiXCR on the 5' RACE reads. Among 65,000 to 75,000 distinct CDR3 sequences listed, 9.5% to 13% were seen once. Sequencing was performed on whole blood. These receptors were obtained from an adult who was a healthcare worker with PCR-confirmed SARS-CoV-2 infection or an uninfected control (not recorded which).

The rearrangement links TRBV29-1 to TRBJ1-3, with D tentatively TRBD1 (5 bases). CDR1 is SQVTM, CDR2 ANQGSEA, per germline. Trimming removed 5 bases at V and 0 bases at J, with 5 bases between. CDR3 length: 12 amino acids. CDR3 protein: CSVQGSGNTIYF. CDR3 nucleotides: TGCAGCGTTCAGGGCTCTGGAAACACCATATATTTT.

A few counts support this clonotype. The rearrangement joins TRBV6-2 or TRBV6-3 to TRBJ2-5; weak D call: TRBD2 (5 bases). Germline CDR1 is MNHEY and CDR2 is SVGEGT. V was clipped by 6 bases and J by 1 base, with 15 bases between them. The CDR3 runs to 15 residues. The CDR3 region has the DNA TGTGCCAGCAGACCTTCGGACTTCCTCCAAGAGACCCAGTACTTC. As protein: CASRPSDFLQETQYF.